Shown below are 14 T cell receptor beta chains from a single sample sequenced in a study of T cell changes during pregnancy in multiple sclerosis. Only in-frame clones appear in the TCRdb table, and some are missing; sequencing was by immunoSEQ multiplex PCR. In the table there are roughly 34,000 clones, roughly 90% of which are singletons. Source: CD8+ T cells from peripheral blood mononuclear cells, taken in the third trimester of pregnancy. The source is a female donor with multiple sclerosis, enrolled in a pregnancy study.

The V call is TRBV5-4, the J call TRBJ2-2; TRBD2 is a possible D gene (6 bases). This CDR3 region has 20 residues. Germline CDR1 SGHNT, CDR2 YYREEE (reference sequence). Deletions cut 0 bases from V and 5 bases from J, with 26 bases between. CDR3 sequence: CASSLVEGSSGPEVTGELFF. The DNA for the CDR3 is TGTGCCAGCAGCTTGGTGGAGGGATCATCCGGTCCGGAGGTGACCGGGGAGCTGTTTTTT.

This clone was counted a single time. The chain joins TRBV13 to TRBJ1-4; 9 positions agree with TRBD1. V lost 2 bases, J lost 7 bases, and 8 bases stayed unmatched. The CDR3 extends over 16 amino acids. From germline, CDR1 is PRHDT and CDR2 FYEKMQ (reference sequence). The CDR3 reads CASSLRSDRGGEKLFF. CDR3 DNA sequence: TGTGCCAGCAGCTTACGATCCGACAGGGGGGGTGAAAAACTGTTTTTT. Full variable domain (rest looked up from reference TRBV13 and TRBJ1-4): AAGVIQSPRHLIKEKRETATLKCYPIPRHDTVYWYQQGPGQDPQFLISFYEKMQSDKGSIPDRFSAQQFSDYHSELNMSSLELGDSALYFCASSLRSDRGGEKLFFGSGTQLSVL.

This clone was detected once. The rearrangement links TRBV4-3 to TRBJ2-7; possible D gene TRBD2, 5 bases. Germline V gene sequence: CDR1 LGHNA, CDR2 YSLEER. This CDR3 region has 15 residues. V was pared by 1 base and J by 0 bases, with 10 bases between. The CDR3 DNA is TGCGCCAGCAGCCAAGGGGAGCTTAGCTCCTACGAGCAGTACTTC. It codes for CASSQGELSSYEQYF.

By share of the sample, this clone is medium-sized. The rearrangement uses TRBV30 and TRBJ1-2; D remains unclear. This CDR3 is 13 amino acids long. V dropped 0 bases and J dropped 2 bases, with 7 bases sitting between them. The V gene's germline CDR1 is GTSNPN and CDR2 SVGIG (reference sequence). The DNA of the CDR3 is TGTGCCTGGAGTGTAACGGAGAACTATGGCTACACCTTC. As protein: CAWSVTENYGYTF.

CDR3 nucleotide sequence: TGCGCCAGCAGCCCGGGCAGGGGGTTCAAAGAGACCCAGTACTTC. Protein product: CASSPGRGFKETQYF. The chain is built from TRBV5-1 and TRBJ2-5, with TRBD1 matching 7 bases. Germline-derived CDR1 and CDR2 are SGHRS and YFSETQ. CDR3 size: 15 residues. With 4 bases clipped from V and 3 bases from J, the junction kept 9 bases outside the gene matches.

The chain has TRBV4-3 and TRBJ1-6, with TRBD1 as a possible D gene (6 bases). V gave up 5 bases and J gave up 0 bases, with 14 bases separating them. Germline CDR1 reads LGHNA; CDR2 reads YSLEER. This CDR3 is 17 amino acids long. The DNA for the CDR3 is TGCGCCAGCAGCGAAAAGACAGGAAGCTCCTATAATTCACCCCTCCACTTT. This codes for CASSEKTGSSYNSPLHF.

V usage is TRBV19 and J usage is TRBJ2-7; 10 nucleotides agree with TRBD1. CDR1 and CDR2 (germline): LNHDA, SQIVND (reference sequence). The CDR3 totals 13 residues. J gave up 5 bases and V 5 bases, and 3 bases lay outside the gene matches. CDR3 bases: TGTGCCAGTAGTGGGGACAGGGGCAACGAGCAGTACTTC. It translates to CASSGDRGNEQYF. Together with reference TRBV19 and TRBJ2-7, the CDR3 gives the full variable domain: DGGITQSPKYLFRKEGQNVTLSCEQNLNHDAMYWYRQDPGQGLRLIYYSQIVNDFQKGDIAEGYSVSREKKESFPLTVTSAQKNPTAFYLCASSGDRGNEQYFGPGTRLTVT.

This clone was seen only once. The rearrangement uses TRBV27 and TRBJ1-2, with D perhaps matching TRBD1 (6 bases). Germline CDR1 MNHEY, CDR2 SMNVEV (reference sequence). This CDR3 has 17 residues. Trimming shortened V by 5 bases and J by 3 bases, and 22 bases separated the two germline ends. Written as DNA, the CDR3 is TGTGCCAGCAGTGGCCAGTTTGACAGGCCCCAGGACTATGGCTACACCTTC. Translating it yields CASSGQFDRPQDYGYTF.

This chain links TRBV7-6 with TRBJ1-1, with D perhaps TRBD1 (6 bases). Germline V gene sequence: CDR1 SGHVS, CDR2 FNYEAQ. The V end was cut by 1 base, the J end by 10 bases, with 13 bases between. This CDR3 is 13 amino acids long. The CDR3 DNA is TGTGCCAGCAGCTTAGTTGGGGGACAAGGAGCTTTCTTT. Translating gives CASSLVGGQGAFF.

This clone was detected only a few times. The rearrangement uses TRBV5-1 and TRBJ2-1; 12 bases map to TRBD1. The germline V gene encodes CDR1 SGHRS and CDR2 YFSETQ. The J segment lost 9 bases and the V segment lost 1 base, leaving 8 bases of the junction unmatched. This CDR3 region has 16 residues. CDR3 DNA sequence: TGCGCCAGCAGCTTGATCAGGGACAGGGGGCTCGGTGAGCAGTTCTTC. This encodes CASSLIRDRGLGEQFF. Full variable domain (remainder filled in from reference TRBV5-1 and TRBJ2-1): KAGVTQTPRYLIKTRGQQVTLSCSPISGHRSVSWYQQTPGQGLQFLFEYFSETQRNKGNFPGRFSGRQFSNSRSEMNVSTLELGDSALYLCASSLIRDRGLGEQFFGPGTRLTVL.

The chain recombines TRBV23-1 with TRBJ1-1; the D gene is possibly TRBD1 (6 bases). Being an ORF, TRBV23-1 has a function that is uncertain. The CDR3 runs to 15 residues. V lost 3 bases, J lost 0 bases, and 11 bases lay in between. CDR3 in amino acids: CASSQPGHLNTEAFF. The CDR3, as DNA: TGCGCCAGCAGTCAGCCGGGACACCTGAACACTGAAGCTTTCTTT.

The rearrangement joins TRBV9 to TRBJ1-6; 7 bases align to TRBD1. The CDR3 sequence is 15 residues long. V was clipped by 4 bases and J by 7 bases; unmatched bases: 8. In germline, CDR1 is SGDLS, CDR2 YYNGEE. The CDR3 DNA is TGTGCCAGCAGCATCCCCGGGGACAGAAATTCACCCCTCCACTTT. Amino acids: CASSIPGDRNSPLHF.

For the CDR3, the DNA is TGTGCCAGCAGCACTCCTCCCGGGGACAGCGAGGGGGTAATGAATCAACTGTTTTTT. Residues: CASSTPPGDSEGVMNQLFF. The V call is TRBV9, the J call TRBJ1-4; 7 bases line up with TRBD1. Germline V gene sequence: CDR1 SGDLS, CDR2 YYNGEE. V lost 4 bases and J lost 12; bases outside the gene matches: 27. The CDR3 spans 19 residues. Full variable domain (rest looked up from reference TRBV9 and TRBJ1-4): DSGVTQTPKHLITATGQRVTLRCSPRSGDLSVYWYQQSLDQGLQFLIQYYNGEERAKGNILERFSAQQFPDLHSELNLSSLELGDSALYFCASSTPPGDSEGVMNQLFFGSGTQLSVL.

The chain combines TRBV19 with TRBJ1-1; 8 bases are shared with TRBD1. V was pared by 3 bases and J by 0 bases, with 6 bases of the junction left unmatched. Germline-derived CDR1 and CDR2 are LNHDA and SQIVND (reference sequence). The CDR3 runs 16 residues. In nucleotides, the CDR3 is TGTGCCAGTAGTATCCCCCCGACAGGGGTGAACACTGAAGCTTTCTTT. Protein product: CASSIPPTGVNTEAFF.